This entry concerns a single T cell receptor beta chain. CDR3 size: 15 residues. The germline V gene encodes CDR1 LGHDT and CDR2 YNNKEL (reference sequence). With V trimmed by 3 bases and J by 7 bases, 6 bases remained unmatched. The data were obtained in a study of blood T cell repertoires in COVID-19. Study at large: Sample material is recorded as cDNA or gDNA derived from T cells, B-cell-depleted T cells, or PBMCs.

Adults between roughly 18 and 95 years of age took part from about two dozen US areas. Profiling relied on immunoSEQ multiplex PCR, and the TCRdb table lists in-frame clones only, not all of them. Of over 150,000 clones in the sample, around 73% were seen once. Sequencing was done on a sample of PBMCs or T cells enriched from blood (not recorded which). The receptor comes from a woman aged 50 to 60 who had recovered from COVID-19. V and J are TRBV3-1 (or the pseudogene TRBV3-2) and TRBJ1-2; 12 bases are shared with TRBD1. DNA for the CDR3: TGTGCCAGCAGCCAGATGGGACAGGGGGCGCCTGGCTACACCTTC. Its protein is CASSQMGQGAPGYTF.